The TCR beta chain under discussion was sequenced for a study of Ad26.COV2.S vaccination and SARS-CoV-2 variants. The overall study: Into the muscle, Ad26.COV2.S was dosed once or twice, 56 days apart.

Treatment reported: some 19 received Ad26.COV2.S at low or high dose, single or two shots; about 5 received placebo; per-sample allocation not given. Day 63 after the first injection of vaccine or placebo was the sampling time. The V and J ends lost 1 base and 7 bases respectively, with 13 bases between them. CDR3 size: 15 residues. Germline V gene data show CDR1 as SEHNR and CDR2 as FQNEAQ (reference sequence). The repertoire was sequenced with immunoSEQ multiplex PCR; TCRdb's copy has only in-frame clones and lacks some. The table records roughly 700,000 clones, 89% of them present only once. Sequenced here: peripheral blood, sampled in a trial of Ad26.COV2.S vaccine versus placebo. V usage is TRBV7-9 and J usage is TRBJ1-4; D is unresolved. This TCR came from a person between 18 and 60 years old who received the Ad26.COV2.S COVID-19 vaccine or a placebo. In DNA form, the CDR3 reads TGTGCCAGCAGCTTAGTGAGAATGGATGGTGAAAAACTGTTTTTT. Translated, it gives CASSLVRMDGEKLFF.